This entry is about one TCR beta chain. Antigen specificity is unknown. The blood sample was taken during the colonoscopy visit. This sample is drawn from a study of pediatric ulcerative colitis. The wider study: Disease was pancolitis in seven and left-sided in two, histology-confirmed.

Profiling relied on immunoSEQ multiplex PCR, and the TCRdb table lists in-frame clones only, not all of them. Counted here are approximately 60,000 clones, 80% to 90% occurring once; the ten biggest clones make up 3% to 4.5%. General observations from the study: Clonal expansions reduced rectal repertoire diversity in acute severe colitis.

Trimming stripped 3 bases from V and 2 bases from J, with 9 bases between. Germline assignment: CDR1 SGHNT and CDR2 YYREEE (reference sequence). CDR3 size: 13 residues. The genes are TRBV5-4 and TRBJ2-7, with D tentatively TRBD2 (5 bases). This TCR derives from a boy aged 10-17 years with severe ulcerative colitis. The specimen sequenced was blood. CDR3 nucleotide sequence: TGTGCCAGCAGCTCGGGGAGAACCTACGAGCAGTACTTC. Amino acid sequence: CASSSGRTYEQYF.